These 22 T cell receptor beta chains came from one sample sequenced in a study of long-term antiretroviral therapy in people with HIV. Sequencing used immunoSEQ v3.0 at survey level. Assay: immunoSEQ multiplex PCR; the TCRdb copy retains only in-frame clones and omits some. Of around 23,000 clones listed, about 80% were seen once; the top ten hold more than 4.5%. The specimen comprised unsorted PBMCs, sampled 0.3 years after starting antiretroviral therapy. The receptors derive from a middle-aged man with HIV.

The chain joins TRBV19 to TRBJ1-1; D is unclear. Germline V gives CDR1 LNHDA, CDR2 SQIVND (reference sequence). V lost 5 bases and J lost 4, with 11 bases in between. This CDR3 is 13 amino acids long. The CDR3 sequence is CASSSTSLTEAFF. The CDR3 DNA reads as TGTGCCAGTAGTTCTACTAGTCTCACTGAAGCTTTCTTT. The full variable domain, in which reference TRBV19 and TRBJ1-1 provide the parts outside the CDR3, is DGGITQSPKYLFRKEGQNVTLSCEQNLNHDAMYWYRQDPGQGLRLIYYSQIVNDFQKGDIAEGYSVSREKKESFPLTVTSAQKNPTAFYLCASSSTSLTEAFFGQGTRLTVV.

The chain combines TRBV5-1 with TRBJ1-2; maybe TRBD1 (5 bases). The CDR3 spans 14 residues. Trimming pared 5 bases from V and 5 bases from J, leaving 16 bases between. Germline assignment: CDR1 SGHRS and CDR2 YFSETQ. The CDR3 DNA sequence: TGCGCCAGCAGAGTGGGGAGGTCAGGGTATGGCTACACCTTC. The encoded protein is CASRVGRSGYGYTF.

The CDR3 reads CASSSYSDAYEQYF. The CDR3 DNA sequence: TGTGCCAGCAGCTCTTACAGCGACGCCTACGAGCAGTACTTC. This chain uses TRBV11-3 with TRBJ2-7; D remains ambiguous. V gave up 4 bases and J gave up 2 bases, with 12 bases separating them. The CDR3 is 14 amino acids. Germline loops: CDR1 SGHNT, CDR2 YENEEA.

This sequence joins TRBV7-8 and TRBJ1-4, with D hard to call. The V gene's germline CDR1 is SGHVS and CDR2 FQNEAQ. V gave up 5 bases and J gave up 7 bases, with 11 bases separating them. The CDR3 runs 13 residues. The CDR3 sequence: CASSPEGTEKLFF. The DNA for the CDR3 is TGTGCCAGCAGCCCCGAAGGCACTGAAAAACTGTTTTTT.

This chain uses TRBV7-6 with TRBJ1-4; D gene unclear. Deletions cut 5 bases from V and 5 bases from J, with 9 bases between. Germline loops: CDR1 SGHVS, CDR2 FNYEAQ. The CDR3 covers 13 residues. The CDR3 here is CASSVSQNEKLFF. In DNA form, the CDR3 reads TGTGCCAGCAGCGTTTCCCAGAATGAAAAACTGTTTTTT.

The J gene is TRBJ2-1, the V gene TRBV6-4; D is tentatively TRBD1 or TRBD2 (5 bases each). Trimming took 8 bases from V and 5 from J, leaving 13 bases between them. Germline lookup yields CDR1 MRHNA and CDR2 SNTAGT. There are 13 residues in the CDR3. The CDR3 reads CASGTDTNNEQFF. The CDR3 DNA follows: TGTGCCAGCGGGACGGATACGAACAATGAGCAGTTCTTC.

The J gene is TRBJ2-3, the V gene TRBV7-2, with D tentatively TRBD2 (6 bases). Trimming left V 6 bases short and J 1 base short, with 11 bases between. In germline, CDR1 is SGHTA, CDR2 FQGNSA. CDR3 length: 14 amino acids. This CDR3 reads CASRKIAGTDTQYF. The CDR3 DNA reads TGTGCCAGCAGGAAAATAGCGGGCACAGATACGCAGTATTTT.

This chain connects TRBV6-6 to TRBJ2-7, with a possible D match to TRBD2 (6 bases). Trimming cost V 5 bases and J 5 bases, with 19 bases left between them. This CDR3 comprises 15 residues. The germline V gene has CDR1 MNHNY and CDR2 SVGAGI (reference sequence). Here the CDR3 reads CASSLRGLWRDEQYF. DNA of the CDR3: TGTGCCAGCAGTCTCCGGGGCCTCTGGAGGGACGAGCAGTACTTC.

This clone was observed a few times. The chain carries TRBV19 and TRBJ1-1; D uncertain. V lost 3 bases, J lost 4 bases, and 12 bases lay in between. The CDR3 spans 14 residues. Germline V CDR1 and CDR2: LNHDA, SQIVND (reference sequence). The DNA for the CDR3 is TGTGCCAGTAGTATCCCCGTCTTGGGCACTGAAGCTTTCTTT. Protein sequence: CASSIPVLGTEAFF.

This chain connects TRBV30 to TRBJ2-1; D remains unclear. The V gene's germline CDR1 is GTSNPN and CDR2 SVGIG (reference sequence). Trimming took 0 bases from V and 10 from J, leaving 10 bases between them. This CDR3 region has 12 residues. This CDR3 is CAWSVFQPEQFF. DNA of the CDR3: TGTGCCTGGAGTGTATTTCAACCGGAGCAGTTCTTC. The complete variable domain, with remaining parts taken from reference TRBV30 and TRBJ2-1, reads SQTIHQWPATLVQPVGSPLSLECTVEGTSNPNLYWYRQAAGRGLQLLFYSVGIGQISSEVPQNLSASRPQDRQFILSSKKLLLSDSGFYLCAWSVFQPEQFFGPGTRLTVL.

J is TRBJ2-1 and V is TRBV4-3; D might be TRBD2 (5 bases). CDR3 length: 16 amino acids. Germline CDR1 and CDR2: LGHNA and YSLEER. V dropped 1 base and J dropped 8 bases, with 18 bases sitting between them. CDR3 loop: CASSQGSTVTEDEQFF. CDR3 in DNA: TGCGCCAGCAGCCAAGGCTCGACTGTTACGGAGGATGAGCAGTTCTTC.

V and J are TRBV11-2 and TRBJ2-2, with D tentatively TRBD1 (6 bases). This CDR3 comprises 13 residues. CDR1 is SGHAT, CDR2 FQNNGV, per germline. Trimming removed 4 bases from V and 5 bases from J, with 8 bases in between. The CDR3 region is CASSSTGTGELFF. The CDR3 DNA is TGTGCCAGCAGCTCCACAGGGACCGGGGAGCTGTTTTTT.

The rearrangement joins TRBV5-1 to TRBJ2-1; D is perhaps TRBD1 (6 bases). Trimming took 0 bases from V and 3 from J, leaving 13 bases between them. The CDR3 is 16 amino acids. Germline V lookup: CDR1 SGHRS, CDR2 YFSETQ. The CDR3 sequence is CASSLEAGVVYNEQFF. The CDR3 DNA follows: TGCGCCAGCAGCTTGGAGGCAGGGGTGGTCTACAATGAGCAGTTCTTC. Drawing the rest from reference TRBV5-1 and TRBJ2-1, the complete variable domain is KAGVTQTPRYLIKTRGQQVTLSCSPISGHRSVSWYQQTPGQGLQFLFEYFSETQRNKGNFPGRFSGRQFSNSRSEMNVSTLELGDSALYLCASSLEAGVVYNEQFFGPGTRLTVL.

This chain joins TRBV15 and TRBJ2-5; possible D gene TRBD2, 6 bases. V was trimmed by 3 bases and J by 2 bases, leaving 13 bases between them. The CDR3 is 15 amino acids. Germline V gene lookup returns CDR1 LNHNV and CDR2 YYDKDF (reference sequence). The CDR3 nucleotides are TGTGCCACCAGCAGGCCGGGACTCCGACAAGAGACCCAGTACTTC. The encoded protein is CATSRPGLRQETQYF.

The V call is TRBV5-4, the J call TRBJ1-2; D is uncertain. With 0 bases removed from V and 7 bases from J, the gap between germline ends came to 13 bases. There are 14 residues in the CDR3. Germline-derived CDR1 and CDR2 are SGHNT and YYREEE (reference sequence). The CDR3 DNA reads TGTGCCAGCAGCTTGGAGGTGGCCGAGCTTGGCTACACCTTC. This sequence encodes CASSLEVAELGYTF.

This rearrangement joins TRBV7-7 to TRBJ2-2, with TRBD2 matching over 8 bases. Germline V gives CDR1 SSHAT, CDR2 FNYEAQ (reference sequence). The CDR3 runs to 14 residues. CDR3 residues: CASGTEPNTGELFF. The DNA for the CDR3 is TGTGCTAGCGGGACCGAACCGAACACCGGGGAGCTGTTTTTT.

The chain is built from TRBV27 and TRBJ2-3; D gene uncertain. The CDR3 runs to 14 residues. Between the trimmed V and J ends, which lost 6 bases and 0 bases, there was a span of 10 bases. CDR1 is MNHEY, CDR2 SMNVEV, per germline (reference sequence). The CDR3 DNA is TGTGCCAGCAGCTTAATCGCTAGCACAGATACGCAGTATTTT. This translates into CASSLIASTDTQYF.

The chain is built from TRBV5-4 and TRBJ2-4; D call uncertain. The CDR3 is 15 residues long. Germline values: CDR1 SGHNT, CDR2 YYREEE (reference sequence). Trimming removed 1 base from V and 0 bases from J, with 8 bases in between. CDR3 region: CASSLRPLAKNIQYF. Here the CDR3 DNA reads TGTGCCAGCAGCTTGCGGCCTTTAGCCAAAAACATTCAGTACTTC.

The rearrangement joins TRBV5-4 to TRBJ1-1, with TRBD1 as a possible D gene (5 bases). V was clipped by 3 bases and J by 4 bases, with 13 bases between them. CDR1 and CDR2 (germline): SGHNT, YYREEE (reference sequence). The CDR3 has 14 residues. The CDR3 reads CASSSLGRGTEAFF. The CDR3 DNA is TGTGCCAGCAGCTCACTGGGGCGCGGCACTGAAGCTTTCTTT.

The chain uses TRBV20-1 and TRBJ1-1; 7 bases map to TRBD1. The length of the CDR3 is 9 residues. Germline V gene lookup returns CDR1 DFQATT and CDR2 SNEGSKA (reference sequence). CDR3 residues: CNPGGEAFF. CDR3 DNA: TGCAACCCAGGGGGTGAAGCTTTCTTT.

The gene calls are TRBV6-5 and TRBJ1-3; D is unclear. V was clipped by 10 bases and J by 3 bases, with 7 bases between them. Germline CDR1 reads MNHEY; CDR2 reads SVGAGI. CDR3 length: 11 residues. In nucleotides, the CDR3 is TGTGCCACGAGGAGTGGAAACACCATATATTTT. Amino acids: CATRSGNTIYF.

This rearrangement joins TRBV27 to TRBJ2-7; D is uncertain. The CDR3 contains 14 residues. Per the germline V gene, CDR1 is MNHEY and CDR2 is SMNVEV (reference sequence). With 4 bases removed from V and 2 bases from J, the gap between germline ends came to 12 bases. The CDR3 loop is CASSSLYETYEQYF. Here the CDR3 DNA reads TGTGCCAGCAGTTCCCTCTACGAAACCTACGAGCAGTACTTC.